This T cell receptor beta chain originates from a study of blood T cell repertoires in COVID-19 (dated by TCRdb to 2020 to 2022). Context from the whole study: The collaborator samples originated in the United States, Italy and Spain and spanned the acute and convalescent phases of COVID-19. Subjects who had been exposed to COVID-19, were actively infected with it, or had recovered from it provided the deeply sampled blood TCRbeta repertoires that made up the dataset. A de-identified subject ID, COVID-19 status, age in years and sex were almost always included in the sample metadata. HLA class I and class II types, where available, came from metadata supplied by the sample provider rather than from assay-based typing. The repertoires were released in a freely available public database intended as a resource for research on the immune response to SARS-CoV-2. The prospective study material was composed of cDNA or gDNA derived from T cells, B-cell-depleted T cells, or PBMCs. Samples came from the ongoing ImmuneRACE study (first 160 participants) plus 1,254 subjects from 6 global collaborators.

Study-wide findings and limitations: Clinical and demographic metadata were provided uncurated, with the amount varying by source and participant.

One collaborating source in Seattle enrolled patients while the patients were actively infected and followed the patients over time throughout the course of disease. Collaborating institutions collected whole blood in K2EDTA tubes following their own protocols. Collaborator samples were shipped for TCRbeta analysis as frozen whole blood, isolated PBMCs, or DNA extracted from either sample type. From its cysteine to its phenylalanine, the CDR3 spans 12 amino acids. Only CDR3 DNA remains: 36 bases, in frame from the first base. Trimming takes 2 bases from V and 4 bases from J, and the germline ends sit 6 bases apart. From the germline V gene (reference sequence), CDR1 is LGHDT and CDR2 is YNNKEL. TCRbeta CDR3 regions were amplified from genomic DNA using the immunoSEQ Assay, a bias-controlled multiplex PCR. As for the original processing: Within the assay, amplification of reference gene primers was used to estimate how many nucleated cells each sample contained. Sequence reads were collapsed and filtered to measure the absolute abundance of every unique TCRbeta CDR3 rearrangement. For each sample, productive Simpson clonality was calculated as the square root of Simpson's diversity index across productive rearrangements. TCRdb holds this immuneACCESS table with in-frame rearrangements only. Some clones are missing; in checked studies, unresolved V genes explain under half, and the rest has no known cause. That table is the source of V, J and clone size, and D and trimming were worked out from the DNA. The sample table lists a few hundred thousand clones, approximately 88% of them with a count of one. The top ten constitute roughly a tenth of the sample.

On this clone: The specificity of this receptor is unknown. Per-base quality was not reported, and no clone a single base away is much larger than it.

Sequencing input: peripheral blood. The V gene is TRBV3-1 (or the pseudogene TRBV3-2) and the J gene is TRBJ2-7, with the D gene uncertain. This sequence originates from a woman aged 70-85 years with COVID-19, enrolled during active disease. CDR3 protein: CASSQSVYEQYF. The DNA sequence is given as TGTGCCAGCAGCCAAAGCGTATACGAGCAGTACTTC.